Each of the 29 T cell receptor beta chains below was sequenced from the same sample in a study of regulatory T cells in long-lasting Graves disease. The time point here: newly diagnosed GD, antithyroid drugs for less than 3 months. From RNA extracted from PBMCs, the TCR library was made. Arm-PCR of CDR3 regions and iRepertoire HTBI primers were the basis on which TCR beta libraries were built. TCRdb reprocessed the multiplex PCR reads with MiXCR, giving one entry per CDR3 protein. Seen here are roughly 220,000 distinct CDR3 sequences, roughly 18% observed once, and the top ten hold 22%. Sequences were derived from peripheral blood mononuclear cells (PBMCs), sampled at new diagnosis, from a patient treated with antithyroid drugs. The receptors shown here come from a female donor with Graves disease.

This chain joins TRBV7-8 and TRBJ2-1; D gene uncertain. Germline CDR1 and CDR2: SGHVS and FQNEAQ. Trimming removed 0 bases at V and 3 bases at J, with 6 bases between. This CDR3 is 14 amino acids long. CDR3 loop: CASSLAASYNEQFF. Written as DNA, the CDR3 is TGTGCCAGCAGCTTAGCGGCCAGCTACAATGAGCAGTTCTTC.

The table lists this clonotype with many counts. This chain connects TRBV9 to TRBJ2-5; D is tentatively TRBD1 or TRBD2 (6 bases each). Trimming took 0 bases from V and 5 from J, leaving 17 bases between them. The CDR3 totals 16 residues. Germline CDR1 and CDR2: SGDLS and YYNGEE. The CDR3 spells CASSVGGSGAGETQYF. CDR3 coding DNA: TGTGCCAGCAGCGTAGGAGGGTCAGGGGCGGGGGAGACCCAGTACTTC.

This clonotype was counted ten times or more. The chain is built from TRBV28 and TRBJ2-4; 11 bases are a match to TRBD1. The CDR3 runs 19 residues. Unmatched junction bases numbered 11, after V lost 2 bases and J lost 2 bases. CDR1 and CDR2 (germline): MDHEN, SYDVKM. The CDR3: CASSLSWDRGTWSKNIQYF. The CDR3 DNA reads TGTGCCAGCAGTTTAAGTTGGGACAGGGGGACTTGGTCCAAAAACATTCAGTACTTC.

This clonotype was seen ten or more times. The V call is TRBV6-5, the J call TRBJ2-7; 9 nucleotides align to TRBD2. This CDR3 region has 16 residues. The V gene end was trimmed by 3 bases and the J gene end by 8 bases; junction bases not matched to a gene: 14. Germline values: CDR1 MNHEY, CDR2 SVGAGI. The CDR3 protein is CASSYGVSGSLNQQYF. CDR3 nucleotide sequence: TGTGCCAGCAGTTATGGTGTTAGCGGGAGTCTTAACCAGCAGTACTTC.

This chain joins TRBV12-3 or TRBV12-4 and TRBJ2-7; TRBD2 aligns across 11 bases. V shed 6 bases, J shed 6 bases, and the junction held 4 bases outside the gene matches. The CDR3 has 13 residues. The CDR3 region has the DNA TGTGCCAGCAGCCTCCTAGCGGGAGGCGAGCAGTACTTC. Translated, it gives CASSLLAGGEQYF.

This chain joins TRBV5-1 and TRBJ2-1; possibly TRBD2 for D (6 bases). Germline V CDR1 and CDR2: SGHRS, YFSETQ. CDR3 length: 14 amino acids. V gave up 0 bases and J gave up 8 bases, with 12 bases separating them. CDR3: CASSLGDSRDEQFF. CDR3 DNA sequence: TGCGCCAGCAGCTTGGGGGACTCCCGGGATGAGCAGTTCTTC.

This clonotype was seen only a few times. V usage is TRBV6-4 and J usage is TRBJ2-1, with D perhaps matching TRBD1 (6 bases). The end of the DNA fits TRBJ2-3 better, so the J call may be wrong. There are 13 residues in the CDR3. CDR1 and CDR2 from the germline V gene are MRHNA and SNTAGT. The CDR3 DNA sequence: TGTGCCAGCAGTGACTCGATGGGGGCCACGCAGTATTTT. Protein: CASSDSMGATQYF.

This clonotype has more than one count but fewer than ten. At one boundary the junction diverges from the germline segment, which might be a read error. This rearrangement joins TRBV7-2 to TRBJ2-3; a possible D gene is TRBD2 (5 bases). Germline loops: CDR1 SGHTA, CDR2 FQGNSA. The CDR3 is 12 residues long. CDR3 region: CANSDYTDTQYF. Here the CDR3 DNA reads TGTGCCAACAGCGACTACACAGATACGCAGTATTTT.

This clonotype was counted ten times or more. The V and J genes are TRBV19 and TRBJ2-2; 12 bases match TRBD2. This CDR3 is 17 amino acids long. In germline, CDR1 is LNHDA, CDR2 SQIVND (reference sequence). V trimming: 7 bases; J trimming: 1 base; junction bases outside the gene matches: 7. The CDR3 protein is CASKRTSGKGNTGELFF. In DNA form, the CDR3 reads TGTGCCAGTAAGCGGACTAGCGGGAAGGGGAACACCGGGGAGCTGTTTTTT.

This clonotype was seen many times. V and J are TRBV20-1 and TRBJ1-5, with D possibly matching TRBD1 (5 bases). Per germline, CDR1 DFQATT and CDR2 SNEGSKA (reference sequence). This CDR3 has 14 amino acids. The V end lost 3 bases, the J end lost 4 bases, and 13 bases lay between the germline ends. For the CDR3, the DNA is TGCAGTGCTAGTGATGGGGGTCCTAATCAGCCCCAGCATTTT. Protein: CSASDGGPNQPQHF.

This clonotype has at least ten counts. V usage is TRBV7-9 and J usage is TRBJ1-2; 7 bases align to TRBD1. Germline CDR1 and CDR2: SEHNR and FQNEAQ (reference sequence). The CDR3 is 18 residues long. The V segment lost 5 bases and the J segment 0 bases; nucleotides outside the gene matches: 15. The CDR3 reads CASSPDRDRYAANYGYTF. CDR3 nucleotides: TGTGCCAGCAGCCCCGACAGGGACCGATATGCGGCTAACTATGGCTACACCTTC.

This clonotype was counted at least ten times. The V gene is TRBV19, the J gene TRBJ1-2, with D possibly matching TRBD1 (5 bases). The CDR3 extends over 14 amino acids. Germline-derived CDR1 and CDR2 are LNHDA and SQIVND (reference sequence). In nucleotides, the CDR3 is TGTGCTTCCTCCCCCCAGGGCCGCACGAGGAGCTACACCTTC. Translation: CASSPQGRTRSYTF. Supplemented by reference TRBV19 and TRBJ1-2, the full variable domain reads DGGITQSPKYLFRKEGQNVTLSCEQNLNHDAMYWYRQDPGQGLRLIYYSQIVNDFQKGDIAEGYSVSREKKESFPLTVTSAQKNPTAFYLCASSPQGRTRSYTFGSGTRLTVV.

CDR3 bases: TGTGCCTGGAGCGAAGGGGGTTATTCACCCCTCCACTTT. It specifies CAWSEGGYSPLHF. The V and J genes are TRBV30 and TRBJ1-6, with D tentatively TRBD1 (6 bases). The CDR3 is made up of 13 amino acids. Looked up from germline, CDR1 is GTSNPN and CDR2 is SVGIG (reference sequence). The V end lost 3 bases, the J end lost 8 bases, and 11 bases lay between the germline ends. The entire variable domain, with the rest obtained from reference TRBV30 and TRBJ1-6, is as follows: SQTIHQWPATLVQPVGSPLSLECTVEGTSNPNLYWYRQAAGRGLQLLFYSVGIGQISSEVPQNLSASRPQDRQFILSSKKLLLSDSGFYLCAWSEGGYSPLHFGNGTRLTVT.

This clonotype was seen many times. The chain combines TRBV29-1 with TRBJ1-6, with unresolved D. CDR3 length: 13 residues. V was trimmed by 5 bases and J by 8 bases, leaving 13 bases between them. Germline V gives CDR1 SQVTM, CDR2 ANQGSEA. This chain's CDR3 is CSVRVTTDSPLHF. DNA of the CDR3: TGCAGCGTTCGGGTAACGACGGATTCACCCCTCCACTTT.

V and J are TRBV3-1 and TRBJ2-1; 9 positions agree with TRBD2. CDR3 length equals 18 residues. Trimming took 4 bases from V and 0 from J; bases not matched to a gene: 10. Germline V gene lookup returns CDR1 LGHDT and CDR2 YNNKEL (reference sequence). CDR3 amino acids: CASSLETLAGSSYNEQFF. CDR3 DNA: TGTGCCAGCAGCCTCGAAACACTAGCGGGTAGCTCCTACAATGAGCAGTTCTTC.

This clonotype was found many times. V gene TRBV28 combines with J gene TRBJ2-5; TRBD1 aligns across 7 bases. Germline V gene data show CDR1 as MDHEN and CDR2 as SYDVKM. The CDR3 has 13 residues. V was pared by 10 bases and J by 1 base, with 6 bases of the junction left unmatched. CDR3: CATLTGSQETQYF. The CDR3 DNA reads TGTGCCACGTTGACAGGGTCCCAAGAGACCCAGTACTTC.

This clonotype occurred many times. The CDR3 region is CASRDRGPSQEKLFF. The CDR3 DNA follows: TGTGCCAGCCGGGACAGGGGACCCAGCCAGGAAAAACTGTTTTTT. V gene TRBV2 combines with J gene TRBJ1-4; 10 bases map to TRBD1. The V gene's germline CDR1 is SNHLY and CDR2 FYNNEI. The CDR3 has 15 residues. V trimming: 8 bases; J trimming: 8 bases; junction bases outside the gene matches: 11.

This clonotype was seen at least ten times. V gene TRBV5-1 combines with J gene TRBJ1-1; D is undetermined. The CDR3 contains 14 residues. Germline lookup yields CDR1 SGHRS and CDR2 YFSETQ. V lost 4 bases to trimming and J lost 1 base, with 11 bases between them. Here the CDR3 DNA reads TGCGCCAGCAGCCGGTGGCCAGGGAACACTGAAGCTTTCTTT. This gives the protein CASSRWPGNTEAFF.

At least ten counts were recorded for this clonotype. V usage is TRBV12-3 or TRBV12-4 and J usage is TRBJ1-5; D is ambiguous. V lost 6 bases and J lost 3, with 12 bases in between. The CDR3 has 14 amino acids. CDR3 bases: TGTGCCAGCAGCCCCGACACTTACAATCAGCCCCAGCATTTT. Protein sequence: CASSPDTYNQPQHF.

As to this clonotype: This may be a read error: a much more frequent sequence differs by one nucleotide. This rearrangement joins TRBV28 to TRBJ2-7; TRBD1 might be the D (5 bases). This CDR3 has 12 amino acids. Germline assignment: CDR1 MDHEN and CDR2 SYDVKM. CDR3 in amino acids: CVSTLSTGEQYF. Written as DNA, the CDR3 is TGTGTCAGCACCCTCTCCACAGGCGAGCAGTACTTC.

Only a few counts were recorded for this clonotype. The chain couples TRBV6-1 to TRBJ2-7; D remains unclear. From germline, CDR1 is MNHNS and CDR2 SASEGT. The CDR3 runs 13 residues. Between the trimmed V and J ends, which lost 6 bases and 2 bases, there was a span of 11 bases. CDR3 loop: CASRSSAAYEQYF. For the CDR3, the DNA is TGTGCCAGCAGATCTTCAGCAGCCTACGAGCAGTACTTC.

This clonotype was seen at least ten times. CDR3 amino acids: CASSPPWAGGNEQFF. The CDR3 bases are TGTGCCAGCAGTCCCCCCTGGGCGGGGGGCAATGAGCAGTTCTTC. The chain has TRBV12-3 or TRBV12-4 and TRBJ2-1; 8 bases are a match to TRBD2. The CDR3 covers 15 residues. V lost 5 bases to trimming and J lost 6 bases; unmatched junction nucleotides: 9.

Turning to this clonotype: With a far larger clone one base away, a read error is the likely cause. This chain links TRBV28 with TRBJ2-5; 10 nucleotides line up with TRBD1. The better agreement between TRBJ2-1 and the DNA end casts doubt on the J call. This CDR3 is built from 16 residues. The germline CDR1 and CDR2 sequences are MDHEN and SYDVKM. The CDR3 DNA reads TGTGCCGGCAGTCCGCGACAGGGGGCGCGGGGAAATGAGCAGTTCTTC. Translating it yields CAGSPRQGARGNEQFF.

In its sample, this clonotype was seen many times. V and J are TRBV15 and TRBJ2-2; D is ambiguous. The CDR3 runs 14 residues. V lost 1 base and J 6 bases, leaving 9 bases between the germline ends. Looked up from germline, CDR1 is LNHNV and CDR2 is YYDKDF (reference sequence). The CDR3 region has the DNA TGTGCCACCAGCAGAGGGACCGAGGCCGGGGAGCTGTTTTTT. As protein: CATSRGTEAGELFF.

As to this clonotype: A much larger clone differs from this one at a single base, so this may be a read error. V usage is TRBV10-3 and J usage is TRBJ2-7, with D tentatively TRBD2 (6 bases). Deletions cut 0 bases from V and 7 bases from J, with 13 bases between. The CDR3 length is 14 residues. Germline V gives CDR1 ENHRY, CDR2 SYGVKD. The CDR3 loop is CAISESPSAGEQYF. CDR3 nucleotide sequence: TGTGCCATCAGTGAGTCACCTAGCGCGGGTGAGCAGTACTTC.

This clonotype was observed many times. The V gene is TRBV10-3, the J gene TRBJ1-4; 8 positions agree with TRBD1. CDR1 is ENHRY, CDR2 SYGVKD, per germline. The CDR3 extends over 13 amino acids. After removal of 10 bases from V and 7 bases from J, the junction contained 8 bases not matched to a gene. CDR3 loop: CASKDRVGEKLFF. CDR3 DNA sequence: TGTGCCAGCAAGGACAGGGTCGGTGAAAAACTGTTTTTT.

The chain combines TRBV7-9 with TRBJ1-2, with D tentatively TRBD1 (6 bases). Germline values: CDR1 SEHNR, CDR2 FQNEAQ (reference sequence). Trimming cost V 2 bases and J 10 bases, with 14 bases left between them. CDR3 size: 13 residues. CDR3 region: CASSLRVGDNYTF. CDR3 sequence (DNA): TGTGCCAGCAGCTTAAGGGTTGGGGACAACTACACCTTC.

The sample holds many counts of this clonotype. The chain carries TRBV12-3 or TRBV12-4 and TRBJ2-1, with 13 bases lining up with TRBD2. The V and J ends lost 3 bases and 5 bases, in that order; junction bases with no gene match: 4. The length of the CDR3 is 16 residues. CDR3 DNA sequence: TGTGCCAGCAGTTTGGCCGGGACTAGCGGGGACAATGAGCAGTTCTTC. It specifies CASSLAGTSGDNEQFF.

This clonotype was detected ten times or more. The chain is built from TRBV30 and TRBJ1-5; D not resolved. The CDR3 runs to 13 residues. Trimming took 0 bases from V and 9 from J, leaving 12 bases between them. Germline CDR1 GTSNPN, CDR2 SVGIG (reference sequence). The CDR3 DNA reads as TGTGCCTGGAGTGTAAAGGGTTATCCGCCCCAGCATTTT. As protein: CAWSVKGYPPQHF.